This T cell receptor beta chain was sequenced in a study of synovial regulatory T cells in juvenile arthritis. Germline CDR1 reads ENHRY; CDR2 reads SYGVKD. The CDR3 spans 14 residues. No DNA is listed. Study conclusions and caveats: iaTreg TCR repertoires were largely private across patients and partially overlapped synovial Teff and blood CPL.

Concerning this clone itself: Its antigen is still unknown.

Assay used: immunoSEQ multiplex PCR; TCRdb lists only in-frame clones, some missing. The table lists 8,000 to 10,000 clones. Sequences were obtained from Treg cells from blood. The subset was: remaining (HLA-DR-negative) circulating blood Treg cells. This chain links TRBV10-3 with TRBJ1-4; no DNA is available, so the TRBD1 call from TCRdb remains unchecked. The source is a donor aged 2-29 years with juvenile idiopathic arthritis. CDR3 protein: CAISEGREGEKLFF.